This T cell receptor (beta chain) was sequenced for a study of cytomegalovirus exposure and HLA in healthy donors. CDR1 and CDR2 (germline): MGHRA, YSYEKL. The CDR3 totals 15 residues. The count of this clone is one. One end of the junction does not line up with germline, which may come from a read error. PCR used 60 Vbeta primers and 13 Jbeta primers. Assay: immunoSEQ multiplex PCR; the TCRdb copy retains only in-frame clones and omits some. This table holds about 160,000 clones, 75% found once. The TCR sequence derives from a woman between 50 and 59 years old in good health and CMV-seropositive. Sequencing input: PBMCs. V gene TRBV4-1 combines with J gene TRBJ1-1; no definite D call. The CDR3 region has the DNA TGCGCCAGCAGCCAAGCCCGGGTGATGAACGCTGAAGCTTTCTTT. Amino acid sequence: CASSQARVMNAEAFF.